The 3 T cell receptor beta chains reported below all come from one sample, sequenced in a study of T cells in Graves' hyperthyroidism and ophthalmopathy. The investigators amplified TCR beta CDR3 regions from RNA transcripts. The study used the HTBI primer set for a first-round RT-PCR of the TCR CDR3. TCRdb itself ran the multiplex PCR reads through MiXCR, one entry per CDR3 protein. The sample includes about 270,000 distinct CDR3 sequences, approximately 23% of them seen just once. The sample was blood. Receptors were obtained from a young man with Graves' ophthalmopathy.

The table lists this clonotype with a few counts. J is TRBJ2-7 and V is TRBV25-1; tentatively, D is TRBD2 (6 bases). V was trimmed by 3 bases and J by 3 bases, leaving 12 bases between them. The CDR3 contains 14 residues. CDR1 is MGHDK and CDR2 is SYGVNS in the germline V gene. CDR3 sequence (DNA): TGTGCCAGCAGTGACTGGAATAGCGGCTACGAGCAGTACTTC. Its protein is CASSDWNSGYEQYF.

Only a few counts were recorded for this clonotype. The rearrangement links TRBV29-1 to TRBJ2-7, with D uncertain. Germline assignment: CDR1 SQVTM and CDR2 ANQGSEA. Trimming cost V 3 bases and J 7 bases, with 13 bases left between them. This CDR3 has 12 residues. This CDR3 reads CSVETRPREQYF. CDR3 nucleotide sequence: TGCAGCGTTGAGACTCGCCCCAGGGAGCAGTACTTC.

DNA of the CDR3: TGCAGTGCTGCTAGCGGGAGGACCTACAATGAGCAGTTCTTC. This codes for CSAASGRTYNEQFF. V is TRBV20-1 and J is TRBJ2-1, with 11 nucleotides matching TRBD2. V was clipped by 5 bases and J by 2 bases; unmatched bases: 2. Germline V gives CDR1 DFQATT, CDR2 SNEGSKA (reference sequence). CDR3 length: 14 amino acids.